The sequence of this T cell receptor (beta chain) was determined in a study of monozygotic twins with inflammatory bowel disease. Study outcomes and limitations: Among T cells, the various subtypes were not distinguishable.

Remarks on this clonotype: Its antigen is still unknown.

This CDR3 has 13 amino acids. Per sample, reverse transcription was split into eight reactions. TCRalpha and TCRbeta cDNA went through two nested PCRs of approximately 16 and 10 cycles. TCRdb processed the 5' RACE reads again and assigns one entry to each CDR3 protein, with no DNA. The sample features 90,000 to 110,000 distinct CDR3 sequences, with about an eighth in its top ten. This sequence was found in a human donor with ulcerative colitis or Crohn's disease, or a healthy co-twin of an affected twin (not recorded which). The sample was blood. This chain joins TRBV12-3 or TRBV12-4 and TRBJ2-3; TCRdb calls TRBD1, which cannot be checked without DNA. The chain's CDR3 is CASSLGQGDTQYF.